The T cell receptor (beta chain) under discussion was sequenced for a study of blood T cell repertoires in COVID-19. The overall study: The United States, Italy and Spain supplied acute and convalescent COVID-19 samples. PBMCs, B-cell-depleted T cells, or T cells provided the cDNA or gDNA that made up the material.

Authors' methods: Nucleated cell number was recorded as an estimate derived from reference gene primer amplification. Measured with immunoSEQ multiplex PCR; TCRdb has only the in-frame clones, and not every one. V, J and clone size reflect that table, while D and trimming were determined from the DNA. The sample carries some 20,000 clones, 85% to 95% recorded once. The V segment lost 4 bases and the J segment 1 base; nucleotides outside the gene matches: 5. Germline loops: CDR1 LNHDA, CDR2 SQIVND (reference sequence). The CDR3 runs to 16 residues. V is TRBV19 and J is TRBJ2-3; TRBD1 matches at 10 bases. Sequences were obtained from peripheral blood. This TCR came from a human donor in a cohort sampled during active COVID-19. The CDR3 spells CASSTPGTGGTDTQYF. As DNA, the CDR3 is TGTGCCAGTAGTACCCCCGGGACAGGGGGCACAGATACGCAGTATTTT.